Shown below are 26 T cell receptor beta chains from a single sample sequenced in a study of cytomegalovirus exposure and HLA in healthy donors. The PCR had 60 Vbeta and 13 Jbeta primers. Sequenced by immunoSEQ multiplex PCR; TCRdb stores in-frame clones only, minus some. Listed are about 140,000 clones; 2% to 2.5% falls within the top ten. Sample: PBMCs. The receptors were gathered from a woman under 30 in good health and CMV-seronegative.

With respect to this clone: Different DNA sequences within this sample yield the same CDR3. This sequence joins TRBV5-1 and TRBJ2-1, with 8 bases that match TRBD2. CDR3 length: 16 residues. Germline assignment: CDR1 SGHRS and CDR2 YFSETQ. The junction had 4 bases not matched to a gene; V was cut back by 2 bases and J by 0 bases. In nucleotides, the CDR3 is TGCGCCAGCAGCTTAGTAGCGGGGAGCTCCTACAATGAGCAGTTCTTC. Residues: CASSLVAGSSYNEQFF.

The gene calls are TRBV5-4 and TRBJ1-1; D remains unclear. V was pared by 4 bases and J by 1 base, with 14 bases between. The CDR3 is 15 residues long. Per germline, CDR1 SGHNT and CDR2 YYREEE (reference sequence). CDR3 region: CASSSLLYGNTEAFF. The DNA for the CDR3 is TGTGCCAGCAGCAGCTTATTATATGGGAACACTGAAGCTTTCTTT.

The chain couples TRBV7-2 to TRBJ1-2, with D perhaps matching TRBD1 (5 bases). The germline gives CDR1 SGHTA, CDR2 FQGNSA. The CDR3 sequence is 12 residues long. The V end was cut by 6 bases, the J end by 8 bases, with 13 bases between. The CDR3 nucleotides read TGTGCCAGCAGTTCCTGGGAGGGGGGCTACACCTTC. Translation: CASSSWEGGYTF.

This sequence joins TRBV29-1 and TRBJ1-2; D unresolved. The V end lost 6 bases, the J end lost 6 bases, and 8 bases lay between the germline ends. The CDR3 has 10 residues. Germline CDR1 SQVTM, CDR2 ANQGSEA. CDR3: CSVWSDGYTF. The CDR3 DNA is TGCAGCGTCTGGTCGGATGGCTACACCTTC.

The rearrangement links TRBV18 to TRBJ1-4; D not certain. Germline CDR1 reads KGHSH; CDR2 reads LQKENI. CDR3 size: 16 residues. Trimming left V 3 bases short and J 2 bases short, with 13 bases between. The CDR3 bases are TGTGCCAGCTCACCGATGGAGGGCCGGACTAATGAAAAACTGTTTTTT. It encodes CASSPMEGRTNEKLFF.

This rearrangement joins TRBV18 to TRBJ2-3; TRBD1 aligns across 9 bases. J was trimmed by 4 bases and V by 5 bases; bases with no gene match: 7. Germline V lookup: CDR1 KGHSH, CDR2 LQKENI. This CDR3 has 15 amino acids. The CDR3 sequence is CASSFGTGNADTQYF. The CDR3 bases are TGTGCCAGCTCATTTGGGACAGGGAACGCAGATACGCAGTATTTT.

The gene calls are TRBV7-9 and TRBJ1-1; D gene uncertain. Germline lookup yields CDR1 SEHNR and CDR2 FQNEAQ (reference sequence). The ends were cut back, 4 bases at V and 4 bases at J, with 13 bases in the middle. CDR3 length: 14 amino acids. The CDR3 DNA reads as TGTGCCAGCAGCTCCGTGGTCGAGGGCACTGAAGCTTTCTTT. It specifies CASSSVVEGTEAFF.

V usage is TRBV5-1 and J usage is TRBJ2-7; D is perhaps TRBD1 (6 bases). The V gene's germline CDR1 is SGHRS and CDR2 YFSETQ. V dropped 2 bases and J dropped 4 bases, with 13 bases sitting between them. The CDR3 has 14 amino acids. The CDR3 sequence is CASSLAQGSYEQYF. CDR3 DNA: TGCGCCAGCAGCTTAGCACAGGGTAGTTACGAGCAGTACTTC.

The gene calls are TRBV7-8 and TRBJ2-5; TRBD2 matches 15 bases. The V and J ends lost 6 bases and 4 bases, in that order; junction bases with no gene match: 12. This CDR3 is built from 18 residues. Germline V CDR1 and CDR2: SGHVS, FQNEAQ. This CDR3 is CASRSRTKGLAGGETQYF. CDR3 DNA: TGTGCCAGCAGATCTCGAACGAAGGGACTAGCGGGAGGAGAGACCCAGTACTTC.

The chain is built from TRBV2 and TRBJ2-7; D gene unclear. The V end was cut by 0 bases, the J end by 7 bases, with 10 bases between. The CDR3 contains 13 residues. The germline V gene encodes CDR1 SNHLY and CDR2 FYNNEI. CDR3 DNA sequence: TGTGCCAGCAGTGAAGCAGACTGGAAGGAGCAGTACGTC. This translates into CASSEADWKEQYV.

The chain employs TRBV5-5 and TRBJ1-2; no definite D call. Germline CDR1 and CDR2: SGHKS and YYEKEE (reference sequence). This CDR3 region has 12 residues. V was cut by 0 bases and J by 5 bases, with 5 bases left in between. Here the CDR3 DNA reads TGTGCCAGCAGCTTGGCCGAGTATGGCTACACCTTC. This gives the protein CASSLAEYGYTF.

The gene calls are TRBV9 and TRBJ1-3; 7 nucleotides line up with TRBD1. The CDR3 loop spans 19 amino acids. The germline gives CDR1 SGDLS, CDR2 YYNGEE. With V trimmed by 5 bases and J by 1 base, 18 bases remained unmatched. As DNA, the CDR3 is TGTGCCAGCAGTCTAAGGACAGGCGAACGTCGGGGATCTGGAAACACCATATATTTT. Residues: CASSLRTGERRGSGNTIYF.

The chain is built from TRBV6-6 and TRBJ1-1, with D perhaps TRBD1 (6 bases). V shed 5 bases and J shed 4 bases, with 11 bases lying between them. Germline assignment: CDR1 MNHNY and CDR2 SVGAGI (reference sequence). The CDR3 length is 13 residues. CDR3 residues: CASSLGQSTEAFF. CDR3 nucleotides: TGTGCCAGCAGTCTCGGACAGAGCACTGAAGCTTTCTTT.

The chain couples TRBV13 to TRBJ2-2; possibly TRBD2 for D (6 bases). Between the trimmed V and J ends, which lost 6 bases and 6 bases, there was a span of 14 bases. The CDR3 length is 14 residues. From germline, CDR1 is PRHDT and CDR2 FYEKMQ (reference sequence). For the CDR3, the DNA is TGTGCCAGCAGGAAGGAGGGAGGCTCCGGGGAGCTGTTTTTT. It specifies CASRKEGGSGELFF. Full variable domain (missing parts from reference TRBV13 and TRBJ2-2): AAGVIQSPRHLIKEKRETATLKCYPIPRHDTVYWYQQGPGQDPQFLISFYEKMQSDKGSIPDRFSAQQFSDYHSELNMSSLELGDSALYFCASRKEGGSGELFFGEGSRLTVL.

The rearrangement joins TRBV5-5 to TRBJ1-5, with D possibly being TRBD1 (6 bases). This CDR3 contains 14 residues. V dropped 3 bases and J dropped 8 bases, with 15 bases sitting between them. Germline lookup yields CDR1 SGHKS and CDR2 YYEKEE (reference sequence). The chain's CDR3 is CASSSGTNNEPQHF. The CDR3 region has the DNA TGTGCCAGCAGCTCCGGGACAAATAATGAGCCCCAGCATTTT. The full variable domain, rest sourced from reference TRBV5-5 and TRBJ1-5, is DAGVTQSPTHLIKTRGQQVTLRCSPISGHKSVSWYQQVLGQGPQFIFQYYEKEERGRGNFPDRFSARQFPNYSSELNVNALLLGDSALYLCASSSGTNNEPQHFGDGTRLSIL.

V is TRBV5-1 and J is TRBJ1-3, with 8 bases lining up with TRBD1. V was pared by 5 bases and J by 3 bases, with 4 bases of the junction left unmatched. The CDR3 length is 14 residues. Germline lookup yields CDR1 SGHRS and CDR2 YFSETQ. The CDR3 protein is CASSFTGGGNTIYF. The CDR3 DNA follows: TGCGCCAGCAGTTTTACAGGGGGTGGAAACACCATATATTTT.

This chain links TRBV23-1 with TRBJ1-2; 9 bases are a match to TRBD1. TRBV23-1 is an open reading frame, and its role is uncertain. V was clipped by 3 bases and J by 8 bases; unmatched bases: 10. The CDR3 covers 15 residues. The CDR3 loop reads CASSQRDREYEGYTF. The CDR3 coding sequence is TGCGCCAGCAGTCAGCGGGACAGGGAATATGAGGGCTACACCTTC.

The rearrangement joins TRBV18 to TRBJ1-3, with D uncertain. The ends were cut back, 1 base at V and 0 bases at J, with 10 bases in the middle. The CDR3 contains 16 residues. Germline CDR1 is KGHSH and CDR2 is LQKENI. CDR3 in amino acids: CASSPRRGSSGNTIYF. The CDR3, as DNA: TGTGCCAGCTCACCACGTCGCGGGAGCTCTGGAAACACCATATATTTT.

This rearrangement joins TRBV7-2 to TRBJ2-6; D is possibly TRBD1 (5 bases). The CDR3 contains 15 residues. The germline CDR1 and CDR2 sequences are SGHTA and FQGNSA. Trimming took off 2 bases at V and 4 bases at J, with 9 bases between the two ends. The CDR3 loop is CASSLRGFGANVLTF. Written as DNA, the CDR3 is TGTGCCAGCAGCTTAAGGGGTTTCGGGGCCAACGTCCTGACTTTC.

The chain recombines TRBV2 with TRBJ2-1; 13 nucleotides match TRBD2. The CDR3 has 17 amino acids. Trimming cost V 3 bases and J 7 bases; bases outside gene matches: 9. CDR1 is SNHLY and CDR2 is FYNNEI in the germline V gene. The CDR3 bases are TGTGCCAGCAGTGACCCCGGGACTAGCGGGATCAGGAATGAGCAGTTCTTC. Amino acids: CASSDPGTSGIRNEQFF.

This chain joins TRBV4-2 and TRBJ2-3; D is unresolved. V shed 0 bases and J shed 3 bases, with 16 bases lying between them. Germline V CDR1 and CDR2: LGHNA, YNFKEQ. The CDR3 is 17 residues long. The CDR3 DNA follows: TGTGCCAGCAGCCAAGATCCCGCTCCGGGTGGGACAGATACGCAGTATTTT. Its translation: CASSQDPAPGGTDTQYF.

Here the CDR3 DNA reads TGTGCCTGGACCCACGATCGGGGGTATGGCTACACCTTC. Amino acids: CAWTHDRGYGYTF. This chain connects TRBV30 to TRBJ1-2, with D perhaps matching TRBD1 (5 bases). Trimming left V 4 bases short and J 5 bases short, with 14 bases between. The CDR3 length is 13 residues. Germline V lookup: CDR1 GTSNPN, CDR2 SVGIG (reference sequence).

Here the CDR3 DNA reads TGTGCCAGCAGTTACGGACAGGGGGCGAAGGATGGCTACACCTTC. It codes for CASSYGQGAKDGYTF. This chain links TRBV6-5 with TRBJ1-2, with TRBD1 identical over 11 bases. Per germline, CDR1 MNHEY and CDR2 SVGAGI. The length of the CDR3 is 15 residues. V dropped 2 bases and J dropped 6; count of bases not matched to a gene: 5.

The chain joins TRBV5-1 to TRBJ2-3; 10 bases fit TRBD2. The CDR3 spans 15 residues. In germline, CDR1 is SGHRS, CDR2 YFSETQ. Unmatched junction bases numbered 11, after V lost 4 bases and J lost 9 bases. The CDR3, as DNA: TGCGCCAGCAGCCCGTTAGGGCTAGCGGGAGACACGCAGTATTTT. Translating gives CASSPLGLAGDTQYF.

A note on this clone: Germline and junction disagree at one end, which may indicate a read error. V and J are TRBV15 and TRBJ2-6; TRBD2 is a possible D gene (6 bases). This CDR3 is 16 amino acids long. The germline CDR1 and CDR2 sequences are LNHNV and YYDKDF (reference sequence). This CDR3 is CATSRPGDSGANVPTF. In DNA form, the CDR3 reads TGTGCCACCAGCAGACCGGGAGACTCTGGGGCCAACGTCCCGACTTTC.

As DNA, the CDR3 is TGTGCCAGCAGCTACTCAGGTAACACTGAAGCTTTCTTT. Amino acids: CASSYSGNTEAFF. The chain links TRBV11-3 to TRBJ1-1; no firm D call. V was clipped by 4 bases and J by 2 bases, with 8 bases between them. CDR3 size: 13 residues. Germline V gene lookup returns CDR1 SGHNT and CDR2 YENEEA. The full variable domain, rest sourced from reference TRBV11-3 and TRBJ1-1, is EAGVVQSPRYKIIEKKQPVAFWCNPISGHNTLYWYLQNLGQGPELLIRYENEEAVDDSQLPKDRFSAERLKGVDSTLKIQPAELGDSAVYLCASSYSGNTEAFFGQGTRLTVV.